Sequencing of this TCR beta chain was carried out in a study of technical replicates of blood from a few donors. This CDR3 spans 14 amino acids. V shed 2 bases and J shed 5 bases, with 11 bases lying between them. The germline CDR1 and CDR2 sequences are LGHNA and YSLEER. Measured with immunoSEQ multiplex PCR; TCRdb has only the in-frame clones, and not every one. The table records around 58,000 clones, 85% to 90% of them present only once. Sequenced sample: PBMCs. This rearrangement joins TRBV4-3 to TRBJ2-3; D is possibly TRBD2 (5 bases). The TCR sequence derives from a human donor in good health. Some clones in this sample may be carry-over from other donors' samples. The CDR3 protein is CASSQRLMGDTQYF. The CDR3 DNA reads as TGCGCCAGCAGCCAAAGACTAATGGGAGATACGCAGTATTTT.